A selection of T cell receptor beta chains follows, all from one sample in a study of beta chain features in type 1 diabetes. Generated by immunoSEQ multiplex PCR, the TCRdb table keeps only in-frame clones and is missing some. This table holds about 40,000 clones, approximately 50% found once. Sequencing input: central memory CD4+ T cells from blood. All receptors derive from a woman under 30 in good health. CDR3s include the opening cysteine and the closing phenylalanine or tryptophan. D genes are given only for firm matches. The size entry is marked missing in some rows and otherwise reads once, few, many or a size class.

clone_size	v_call	j_call	d_call	cdr3_aa	cdr3_nt
few	TRBV30	TRBJ2-6	NA	CARQLSGANVLTF	TGTGCCCGACAACTCTCTGGGGCCAACGTCCTGACTTTC
once	TRBV6-5	TRBJ2-1	NA	CASSYSREQFF	TGTGCCAGCAGTTATTCCCGGGAGCAGTTCTTC
NA	TRBV28	TRBJ1-1	NA	CASSFLGRDTEAFF	TGTGCCAGCAGTTTTCTGGGTCGGGACACTGAAGCTTTCTTT
NA	TRBV6-4	TRBJ2-7	NA	CASSDLDRWAYEQYF	TGTGCCAGCAGTGACCTAGACAGGTGGGCCTACGAGCAGTACTTC
few	TRBV19	TRBJ1-2	NA	CASSISSESSYGYTF	TGTGCCAGTAGTATAAGTTCAGAATCGTCCTATGGCTACACCTTC
NA	TRBV29-1	TRBJ2-1	NA	CSVFRPGTTEQFF	TGCAGCGTTTTTCGTCCCGGGACAACTGAGCAGTTCTTC
NA	TRBV29-1	TRBJ2-1	TRBD2	CSVVGGSSGSQNEQFF	TGCAGCGTTGTTGGCGGCAGTAGCGGGAGTCAAAATGAGCAGTTCTTC
once	TRBV11-2	TRBJ2-7	TRBD2	CASSTVGAGGSGEQYF	TGTGCCAGCAGTACGGTCGGAGCGGGAGGGTCTGGTGAGCAGTACTTC
NA	TRBV2	TRBJ2-5	TRBD1	CASSEATTGGQYF	TGTGCCAGCAGTGAAGCTACCACAGGGGGGCAGTACTTC
NA	TRBV2	TRBJ1-3	NA	CASSEDRSGSGNTIYF	TGTGCCAGCAGTGAAGACAGGTCGGGCTCTGGAAACACCATATATTTT
medium-sized	TRBV28	TRBJ1-5	NA	CASSLSPSNQPQHF	TGTGCCAGCAGTTTAAGCCCAAGCAATCAGCCCCAGCATTTT
few	TRBV6-6	TRBJ1-6	NA	CASLLSRGNSPLHF	TGTGCCAGCCTACTCAGCAGGGGTAATTCACCCCTCCACTTT
NA	TRBV9	TRBJ2-5	TRBD1	CASSVGAGGGGETQYF	TGTGCCAGCAGCGTAGGGGCAGGGGGCGGTGGGGAGACCCAGTACTTC
NA	TRBV19	TRBJ2-1	NA	CASSIRAVRGSNEQFF	TGTGCCAGTAGTATTAGGGCGGTGAGGGGGAGCAATGAGCAGTTCTTC
NA	TRBV6-5	TRBJ2-3	NA	CASSGGTSTDTQYF	TGTGCCAGCAGCGGCGGCACTAGCACAGATACGCAGTATTTT
few	TRBV30	TRBJ1-1	NA	CAWTRELNTEAFF	TGTGCCTGGACCCGAGAGTTGAACACTGAAGCTTTCTTT
few	TRBV5-8	TRBJ1-1	NA	CASSLVQVRGTEAFF	TGTGCCAGCAGCTTGGTGCAGGTGCGTGGCACTGAAGCTTTCTTT
few	TRBV11-2	TRBJ2-7	TRBD2	CASSLGPSGSYEQYF	TGTGCCAGCAGCTTAGGTCCTAGCGGGAGCTACGAGCAGTACTTC
NA	TRBV28	TRBJ2-7	TRBD1	CASSPLTGNYYEQYF	TGTGCCAGCAGTCCCTTGACAGGGAACTACTACGAGCAGTACTTC
NA	TRBV11-1	TRBJ1-2	NA	CAISESSYGYTF	TGTGCCATCTCGGAGTCCTCCTATGGCTACACCTTC
few	TRBV25-1	TRBJ1-4	TRBD1	CASSEGTGLGEKLFF	TGTGCCAGCAGTGAAGGGACAGGGCTAGGAGAAAAACTGTTTTTT
NA	TRBV5-4	TRBJ1-1	NA	CASSFDRSEAFF	TGTGCCAGCAGCTTTGACAGGTCAGAAGCTTTCTTT
few	TRBV9	TRBJ1-1	NA	CASSVRPDQNTEAFF	TGTGCCAGCAGCGTACGTCCAGATCAGAACACTGAAGCTTTCTTT
few	TRBV4-1	TRBJ2-1	TRBD2	CASSQLAGGSHEQFF	TGCGCCAGCAGCCAACTAGCGGGAGGCTCCCATGAGCAGTTCTTC
NA	TRBV2	TRBJ2-3	TRBD2	CASSHGLAGGTDTQYF	TGTGCCAGCAGCCACGGACTAGCGGGGGGGACAGATACGCAGTATTTT
NA	TRBV7-9	TRBJ1-1	TRBD1	CASSYDRDRTEAFF	TGTGCCAGCAGCTATGACAGGGATCGCACTGAAGCTTTCTTT
medium-sized	TRBV7-9	TRBJ2-1	TRBD1	CASSTTDRSNEQFF	TGTGCCAGCAGCACCACGGACAGGAGCAATGAGCAGTTCTTC
NA	TRBV13	TRBJ1-2	NA	CASSHNTNGYTF	TGTGCCAGCAGCCACAATACGAATGGCTACACCTTC
NA	TRBV5-5	TRBJ2-5	TRBD2	CASSSTGTSGETQYF	TGTGCCAGCAGCTCGACTGGGACTAGCGGAGAGACCCAGTACTTC
NA	TRBV29-1	TRBJ2-3	TRBD1	CSVRTGLLLTDTQYF	TGCAGCGTTCGGACAGGGCTTCTTTTGACAGATACGCAGTATTTT
NA	TRBV6-1	TRBJ1-4	NA	CASSIRRGGNEKLFF	TGTGCCAGCAGTATCCGGCGGGGGGGAAATGAAAAACTGTTTTTT
NA	TRBV7-9	TRBJ1-5	NA	CASSSEAGGHQPQHF	TGTGCCAGCAGCTCCGAGGCGGGGGGCCATCAGCCCCAGCATTTT
NA	TRBV5-1	TRBJ2-3	NA	CASSLEPSGGPSTDTQYF	TGCGCCAGCAGCCTGGAACCGAGTGGCGGGCCAAGCACAGATACGCAGTATTTT
NA	TRBV18	TRBJ1-6	TRBD1	CASSPNRGLDSPLHF	TGTGCCAGCTCACCAAACAGGGGGCTAGATTCACCCCTCCACTTT
few	TRBV19	TRBJ2-5	NA	CASSPSTAQETQYF	TGTGCCAGTAGTCCCTCTACAGCCCAAGAGACCCAGTACTTC
NA	TRBV6-5	TRBJ1-2	NA	CASTSREGYGYTF	TGTGCCAGCACGTCTAGGGAGGGCTATGGCTACACCTTC
NA	TRBV5-5	TRBJ2-3	NA	CASSLGFGRRTPDTQYF	TGTGCCAGCAGCTTGGGTTTTGGTCGGAGGACCCCAGATACGCAGTATTTT
few	TRBV30	TRBJ1-1	TRBD1	CAWTGGVTEAFF	TGTGCCTGGACAGGGGGCGTCACTGAAGCTTTCTTT
NA	TRBV11-2	TRBJ2-3	TRBD2	CASSPSGSDTQYF	TGTGCCAGCAGCCCTAGCGGGTCAGATACGCAGTATTTT
few	TRBV30	TRBJ2-1	NA	CASHGVSSYNEQFF	TGTGCCTCTCACGGGGTCAGCTCCTACAATGAGCAGTTCTTC
NA	TRBV9	TRBJ1-3	NA	CASSTPQGNTIYF	TGTGCCAGCAGCACCCCACAGGGAAACACCATATATTTT
NA	TRBV19	TRBJ2-7	NA	CASAKTDAPFEQYF	TGTGCCAGTGCCAAGACTGATGCCCCCTTCGAGCAGTACTTC
NA	TRBV5-1	TRBJ1-2	TRBD1	CASSFRTGPYGYTF	TGCGCCAGCAGCTTCAGGACAGGGCCTTACGGCTACACCTTC
NA	TRBV9	TRBJ2-3	TRBD1	CASSVGTGGLSDTQYF	TGTGCCAGCAGCGTAGGTACAGGGGGATTGTCAGATACGCAGTATTTT
NA	TRBV7-9	TRBJ2-1	TRBD1	CASSSPKGQGTINEQFF	TGTGCCAGCAGCTCTCCGAAGGGACAGGGGACGATCAATGAGCAGTTCTTC
few	TRBV28	TRBJ2-2	TRBD2	CASSGGGTGELFF	TGTGCCAGCAGTGGGGGGGGAACCGGGGAGCTGTTTTTT
NA	TRBV5-1	TRBJ2-7	TRBD1	CASSLGVQGDEQYF	TGCGCCAGCAGCTTGGGGGTACAGGGGGACGAGCAGTACTTC